This T cell receptor (beta chain) stems from a study of post-analysis software for immune sequencing data. Study context: In terms of disease course, relapsing-remitting, secondary progressive and progressive-relapsing multiple sclerosis were included.

Unique molecular identifiers were built into the TCR beta cDNA libraries. TCRdb itself ran the PCR reads through MiXCR, one entry per CDR3 protein. The sample records hundreds of thousands of distinct CDR3 sequences, about 27% being singletons. In the case of this clonotype: The antigen remains undetermined.

The CDR3 totals 17 residues. The germline CDR1 and CDR2 sequences are MDHEN and SYDVKM. Trimming took 5 bases from V and 7 from J; bases not matched to a gene: 16. Findings and limits, study-wide: Same-batch samples co-clustered strongly by F measure. Controls showed significantly higher normalized Chao1 diversity than did multiple sclerosis patients. Compared with controls, patients had more of five TRBV segments, including TRBV5-6, TRBV5-1 and TRBV20-1.

This TCR was recovered from a girl under 18 with multiple sclerosis. The rearrangement links TRBV28 to TRBJ2-2; 7 bases match TRBD1. Sequenced sample: blood. The CDR3 DNA is TGTGCCAGCAGTGCGGAACGGGACAGACGAACGGTCGGGGAGCTGTTTTTT. Translated, it gives CASSAERDRRTVGELFF.